What follows are 11 T cell receptor beta chains derived from one specimen sequenced in a study of CD8 T cells in ankylosing spondylitis. In TCRdb, the 5' RACE reads were re-called with MiXCR into one record per CDR3 protein. The repertoire holds 150,000 to 200,000 distinct CDR3 sequences, with roughly 30% as singletons. Sequencing was carried out using synovial fluid, either unsorted or a sorted T cell fraction (not recorded which). The receptor source for this set is a male donor with ankylosing spondylitis.

This sequence joins TRBV11-2 and TRBJ2-1; D not certain. The CDR3 spans 13 residues. Germline assignment: CDR1 SGHAT and CDR2 FQNNGV. V lost 5 bases to trimming and J lost 2 bases, with 7 bases between them. This chain's CDR3 is CASSRAPYNEQFF. CDR3 nucleotide sequence: TGTGCCAGCAGCCGGGCGCCCTACAATGAGCAGTTCTTC.

This clonotype was seen repeatedly, ten times or more. The chain uses TRBV5-1 and TRBJ2-1, with no clear D. The CDR3 has 11 residues. The germline gives CDR1 SGHRS, CDR2 YFSETQ. V gave up 1 base and J gave up 9 bases, with 5 bases separating them. The CDR3 protein is CASSLWGEQFF. In DNA form, the CDR3 reads TGCGCCAGCAGCTTGTGGGGTGAGCAGTTCTTC.

The chain combines TRBV7-2 with TRBJ1-1, with TRBD1 as a possible D gene (6 bases). Per germline, CDR1 SGHTA and CDR2 FQGNSA. This CDR3 has 13 amino acids. V lost 6 bases and J 2 bases, leaving 10 bases between the germline ends. The CDR3: CASRGQPNTEAFF. The CDR3 DNA reads TGTGCCAGCAGGGGACAACCAAACACTGAAGCTTTCTTT.

The V gene is TRBV27, the J gene TRBJ2-3; D unclear. Trimming took 5 bases from V and 8 from J, leaving 17 bases between them. Per the germline V gene, CDR1 is MNHEY and CDR2 is SMNVEV (reference sequence). The CDR3 consists of 14 residues. The CDR3 is CASSPTRLPGTQYF. DNA for the CDR3: TGTGCCAGCAGTCCGACCAGACTCCCCGGTACGCAGTATTTT.

This clonotype showed up just a few times. In DNA form, the CDR3 reads TGTGCCACCAGTCTACAGGTTGCTGGAAACACCATATATTTT. It is translated as CATSLQVAGNTIYF. The rearrangement links TRBV15 to TRBJ1-3; possibly TRBD1 for D (5 bases). Trimming removed 6 bases from V and 2 bases from J, with 11 bases in between. Germline lookup yields CDR1 LNHNV and CDR2 YYDKDF (reference sequence). This CDR3 has 14 amino acids.

This clonotype was observed a few times. The rearrangement links TRBV12-3 or TRBV12-4 to TRBJ1-2; 10 positions match TRBD1. V lost 6 bases, J lost 8 bases, and 9 bases stayed unmatched. The CDR3 totals 14 residues. CDR3 in amino acids: CASRETGGAEGYTF. CDR3 nucleotides: TGTGCCAGCAGGGAGACAGGGGGCGCCGAGGGCTACACCTTC.

This clonotype is termed medium-sized. J is TRBJ1-4 and V is TRBV19; no clear D gene. V was pared by 5 bases and J by 8 bases, with 12 bases between. From germline, CDR1 is LNHDA and CDR2 SQIVND (reference sequence). The CDR3 sequence is 13 residues long. The CDR3 DNA reads as TGTGCCAGTAGTCAAGGGTGGAAGGAAAAACTGTTTTTT. It encodes CASSQGWKEKLFF.

The chain employs TRBV2 and TRBJ2-7, with no clear D. The CDR3 extends over 10 amino acids. The germline gives CDR1 SNHLY, CDR2 FYNNEI. Trimming stripped 4 bases from V and 7 bases from J, with 5 bases between. CDR3 nucleotides: TGTGCCAGCAGTGTTGTGGAGCAGTACTTC. Translation gives CASSVVEQYF.

The J gene is TRBJ2-1, the V gene TRBV6-1; 13 bases match TRBD2. This CDR3 comprises 14 residues. The germline CDR1 and CDR2 sequences are MNHNS and SASEGT. Germline trimming cut 6 bases from V and 8 bases from J; bases unmatched to any gene: 4. The CDR3 coding sequence is TGTGCCAGCAGCGGACTAGCGGGAGTCTATGAGCAGTTCTTC. It yields the protein CASSGLAGVYEQFF.

The chain is built from TRBV29-1 and TRBJ1-5; D unresolved. The CDR3 is made up of 13 amino acids. Germline assignment: CDR1 SQVTM and CDR2 ANQGSEA. The CDR3 DNA is TGCAGTGCACAGCGAGATAGCAATCAGCCCCAGCATTTT. This gives the protein CSAQRDSNQPQHF.

The chain employs TRBV14 and TRBJ2-7, with no clear D. The CDR3 has 12 residues. The germline V and J ends were trimmed by 4 bases and 4 bases, with 8 bases remaining between them. Germline V gene lookup returns CDR1 SGHDN and CDR2 FVKESK. The CDR3 sequence is CASSLTLYEQYF. The CDR3 DNA sequence: TGTGCCAGCAGCCTAACCCTATACGAGCAGTACTTC. The full variable domain, in which reference TRBV14 and TRBJ2-7 provide the parts outside the CDR3, is EAGVTQFPSHSVIEKGQTVTLRCDPISGHDNLYWYRRVMGKEIKFLLHFVKESKQDESGMPNNRFLAERTGGTYSTLKVQPAELEDSGVYFCASSLTLYEQYFGPGTRLTVT.